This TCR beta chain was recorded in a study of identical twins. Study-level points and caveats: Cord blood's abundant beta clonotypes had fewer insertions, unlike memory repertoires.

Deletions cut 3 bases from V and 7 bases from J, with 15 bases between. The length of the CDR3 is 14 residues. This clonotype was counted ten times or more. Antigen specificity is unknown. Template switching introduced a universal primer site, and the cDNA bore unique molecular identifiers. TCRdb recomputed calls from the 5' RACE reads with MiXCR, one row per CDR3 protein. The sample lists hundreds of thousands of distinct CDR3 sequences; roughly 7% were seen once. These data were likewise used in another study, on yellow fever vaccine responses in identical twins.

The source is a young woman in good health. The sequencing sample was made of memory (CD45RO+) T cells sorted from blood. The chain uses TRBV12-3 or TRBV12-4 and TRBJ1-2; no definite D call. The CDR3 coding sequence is TGTGCCAGCAGTTTGGGTGGAGGTAAAGGTGGCTACACCTTC. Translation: CASSLGGGKGGYTF.